The clone carrying this T cell receptor beta chain has a handful of counts. After removal of 2 bases from V and 4 bases from J, the junction contained 6 bases not matched to a gene. CDR1 and CDR2 (germline): MNHEY, SVGEGT. The CDR3 has 15 amino acids. The sample comes from a study of blood T cell repertoires in COVID-19. Study details: COVID-19 samples, acute and convalescent, were from the United States, Italy and Spain.

Per the original data handling: For nucleated cells, counts were estimated from reference gene primer amplification. Data came from immunoSEQ multiplex PCR; TCRdb stores just in-frame clones and leaves some out. V and J calls and clone size come straight from that table; D and trimming were deduced from the DNA. The sample includes roughly 100,000 clones, approximately 91% of them seen just once. This chain uses TRBV6-2 or TRBV6-3 with TRBJ2-7; 9 bases agree with TRBD1. Sequenced input: peripheral blood. The TCR comes from a man in his forties or fifties with acute or convalescent COVID-19. The DNA of the CDR3 is TGTGCCAGCAGTTACGGAGGGACAGGGATTTACGAGCAGTACTTC. Its translation: CASSYGGTGIYEQYF.